Reported below is one T cell receptor (beta chain). Its target is unknown. The data were taken from a study of cytomegalovirus exposure and HLA in healthy donors. The study, taken as a whole, reports: A later analysis reportedly identified an Asian-associated ancestry cluster as carrying fewer N-insertions than the approximately 640-donor mean. A later analysis appeared to link common viral pathogens to several of the most significant clusters.

V was shortened by 3 bases and J by 8 bases, with 11 bases between the two germline ends. CDR1 is MGHDK and CDR2 is SYGVNS in the germline V gene. The CDR3 contains 13 residues. PCR involved 60 Vbeta and 13 Jbeta primers. Clones were read by immunoSEQ multiplex PCR, and TCRdb kept only the in-frame ones, dropping some. The repertoire holds 70,000 or so clones, around 80% seen once, with 1.5% to 2% in the top ten. The clonotype originates from a man aged 18 to 30 in good health and CMV-seronegative. This chain links TRBV25-1 with TRBJ2-1; D possibly corresponds to TRBD2 (6 bases). Sequenced input: PBMCs. CDR3 protein: CASSDGGRDEQFF. The CDR3 DNA follows: TGTGCCAGCAGTGACGGGGGTCGCGATGAGCAGTTCTTC.